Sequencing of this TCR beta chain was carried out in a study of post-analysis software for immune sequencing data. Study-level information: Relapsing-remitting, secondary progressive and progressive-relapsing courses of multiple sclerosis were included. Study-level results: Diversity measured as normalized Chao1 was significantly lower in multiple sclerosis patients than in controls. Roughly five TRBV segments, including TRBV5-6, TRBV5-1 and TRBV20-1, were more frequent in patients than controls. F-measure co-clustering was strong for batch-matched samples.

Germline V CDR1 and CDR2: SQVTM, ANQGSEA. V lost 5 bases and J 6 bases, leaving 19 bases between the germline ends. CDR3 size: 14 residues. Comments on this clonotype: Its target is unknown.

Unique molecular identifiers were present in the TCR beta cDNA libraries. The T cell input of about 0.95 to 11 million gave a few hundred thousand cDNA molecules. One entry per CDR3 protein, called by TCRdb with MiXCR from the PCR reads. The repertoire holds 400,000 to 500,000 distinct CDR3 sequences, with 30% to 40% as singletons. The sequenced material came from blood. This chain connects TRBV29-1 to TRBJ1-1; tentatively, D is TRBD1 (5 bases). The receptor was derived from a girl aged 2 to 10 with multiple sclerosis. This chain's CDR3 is CSVSMRAGRAEAFF. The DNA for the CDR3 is TGCAGCGTTTCCATGCGTGCAGGGAGGGCTGAAGCTTTCTTT.